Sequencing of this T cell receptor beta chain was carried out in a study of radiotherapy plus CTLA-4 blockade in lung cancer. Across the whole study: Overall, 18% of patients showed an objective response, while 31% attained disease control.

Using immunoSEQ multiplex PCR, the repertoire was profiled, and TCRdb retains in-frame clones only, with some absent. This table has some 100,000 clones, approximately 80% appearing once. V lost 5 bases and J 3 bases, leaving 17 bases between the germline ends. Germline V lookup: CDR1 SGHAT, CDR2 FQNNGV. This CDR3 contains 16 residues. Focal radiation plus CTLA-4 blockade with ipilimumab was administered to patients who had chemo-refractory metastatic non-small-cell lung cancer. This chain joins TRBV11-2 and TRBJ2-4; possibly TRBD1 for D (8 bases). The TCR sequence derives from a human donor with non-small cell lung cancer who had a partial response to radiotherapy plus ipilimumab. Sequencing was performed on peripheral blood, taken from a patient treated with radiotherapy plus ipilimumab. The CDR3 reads CASSPRTGRDKNIQYF. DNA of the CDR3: TGTGCCAGCAGCCCCCGGACAGGGAGGGACAAAAACATTCAGTACTTC.